This T cell receptor (beta chain) comes out of a study of siplizumab effects on memory and regulatory T cells. To note about this clone: Its cognate antigen is unknown.

Germline V gives CDR1 SGHRS, CDR2 YFSETQ. This CDR3 contains 13 residues. V lost 3 bases and J lost 5, with 10 bases in between. Profiling relied on immunoSEQ multiplex PCR, and the TCRdb table lists in-frame clones only, not all of them. The sample contains approximately 110,000 clones, approximately 94% of which appear only once. Study conclusions and caveats: The study found naive T cells seemingly more diverse than memory cells and seemingly major alloresponse contributors. A naive or memory phenotype could not be assigned to roughly 80-97% of the proliferating CD4+ or CD8+ clones.

The source material was CD4+ T cells sorted from blood. The origin of this receptor is a human donor in good health. The chain recombines TRBV5-1 with TRBJ2-3; D unresolved. CDR3 DNA: TGCGCCAGCAGCTCCCAGCGAGGAGATACGCAGTATTTT. It specifies CASSSQRGDTQYF.